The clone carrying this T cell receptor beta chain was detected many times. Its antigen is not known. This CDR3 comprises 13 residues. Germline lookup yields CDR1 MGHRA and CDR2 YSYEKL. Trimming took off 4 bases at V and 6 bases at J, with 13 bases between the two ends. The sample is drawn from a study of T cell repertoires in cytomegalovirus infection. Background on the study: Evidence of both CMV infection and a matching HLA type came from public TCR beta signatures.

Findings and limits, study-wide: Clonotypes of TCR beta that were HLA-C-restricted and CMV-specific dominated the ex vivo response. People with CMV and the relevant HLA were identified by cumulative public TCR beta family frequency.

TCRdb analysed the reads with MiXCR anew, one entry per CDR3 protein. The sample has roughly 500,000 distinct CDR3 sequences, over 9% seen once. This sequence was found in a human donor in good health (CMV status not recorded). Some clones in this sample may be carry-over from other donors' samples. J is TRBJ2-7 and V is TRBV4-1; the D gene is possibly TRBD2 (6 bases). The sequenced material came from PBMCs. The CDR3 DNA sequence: TGCGCCAGCAGCCCCCATTGGGGAGGCGAGCAGTACTTC. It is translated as CASSPHWGGEQYF.